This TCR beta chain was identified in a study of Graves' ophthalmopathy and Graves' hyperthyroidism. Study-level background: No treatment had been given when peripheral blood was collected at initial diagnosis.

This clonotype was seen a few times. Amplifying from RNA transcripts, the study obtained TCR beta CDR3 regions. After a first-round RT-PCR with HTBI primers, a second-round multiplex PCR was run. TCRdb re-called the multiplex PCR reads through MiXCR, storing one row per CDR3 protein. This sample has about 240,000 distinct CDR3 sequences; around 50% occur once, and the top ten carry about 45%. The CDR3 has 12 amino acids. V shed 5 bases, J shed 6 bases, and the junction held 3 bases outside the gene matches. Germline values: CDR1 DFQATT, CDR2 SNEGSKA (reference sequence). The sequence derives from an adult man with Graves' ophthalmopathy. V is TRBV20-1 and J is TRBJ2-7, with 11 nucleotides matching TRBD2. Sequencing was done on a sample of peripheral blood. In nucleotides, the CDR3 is TGCAGTGCTGGTGGACTAGCGGGCGAGCAGTACTTC. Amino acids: CSAGGLAGEQYF.